This T cell receptor beta chain came from a study of blood T cell repertoires in COVID-19. Study in general: The study drew acute and convalescent COVID-19 samples from the United States, Italy and Spain.

The authors' processing: For nucleated cells, counts were estimated from reference gene primer amplification. Profiled with immunoSEQ multiplex PCR; TCRdb holds only in-frame clones, not every one. That table is the source of V, J and clone size, and D and trimming were worked out from the DNA. The repertoire has 160,000 or so clones, over 70% of them found once; the top ten carry roughly 0.56%. V lost 5 bases to trimming and J lost 1 base, with 16 bases between them. The CDR3 contains 16 residues. The V gene's germline CDR1 is MGHDK and CDR2 SYGVNS. This clonotype was obtained from a man between 60 and 70 years old with acute or convalescent COVID-19. The sequenced material came from peripheral blood. The V call is TRBV25-1, the J call TRBJ2-3; maybe TRBD1 (6 bases). This CDR3 is CASSPQRGFGTDTQYF. DNA for the CDR3: TGTGCCAGCAGTCCTCAGAGGGGGTTCGGCACAGATACGCAGTATTTT.